This TCR beta chain was profiled in a study of T cell changes during pregnancy in multiple sclerosis. V shed 0 bases and J 5 bases; nucleotides not matched to a gene: 3. Germline CDR1 is SGHRS and CDR2 is YFSETQ. The CDR3 runs to 14 residues. Profiled with immunoSEQ multiplex PCR; TCRdb holds only in-frame clones, not every one. Seen here are approximately 41,000 clones, around 91% observed once, and the top ten hold roughly 0.69%. The receptor's source is a female donor in good health, enrolled as a control in a pregnancy study. Specimen: CD4+ T cells from peripheral blood mononuclear cells, collected in the second trimester of pregnancy. The rearrangement uses TRBV5-1 and TRBJ1-2; 8 bases agree with TRBD1. This CDR3 reads CASSLDRGMYGYTF. For the CDR3, the DNA is TGCGCCAGCAGCTTGGACAGGGGGATGTATGGCTACACCTTC.